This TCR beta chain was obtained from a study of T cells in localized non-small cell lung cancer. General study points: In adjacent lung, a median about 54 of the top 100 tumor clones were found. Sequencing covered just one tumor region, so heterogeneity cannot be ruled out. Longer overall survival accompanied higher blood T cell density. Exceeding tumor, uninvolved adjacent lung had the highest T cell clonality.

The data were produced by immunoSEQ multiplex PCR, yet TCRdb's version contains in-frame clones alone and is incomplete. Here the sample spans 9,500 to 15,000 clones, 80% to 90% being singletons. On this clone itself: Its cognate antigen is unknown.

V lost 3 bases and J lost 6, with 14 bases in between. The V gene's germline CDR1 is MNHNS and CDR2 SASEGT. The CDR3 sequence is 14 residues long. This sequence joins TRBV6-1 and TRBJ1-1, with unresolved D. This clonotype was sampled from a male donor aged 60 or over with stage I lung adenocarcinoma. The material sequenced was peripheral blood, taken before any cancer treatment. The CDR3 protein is CASSDAKRLAEAFF. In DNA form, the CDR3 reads TGTGCCAGCAGTGACGCCAAAAGGCTCGCTGAAGCTTTCTTT.